The rows below give T cell receptor beta chains drawn from one sample of a study of blood T cell repertoires in COVID-19. The table came from immunoSEQ multiplex PCR; TCRdb's copy has only in-frame clones and leaves some out. The sample shows about 100,000 clones, more than 85% of them seen only once. The sample consisted of peripheral blood. These receptors all stem from a man between 60 and 70 years old with acute or convalescent COVID-19. CDR3s include the opening cysteine and the closing phenylalanine or tryptophan. A D gene is named only where the DNA matches it firmly. Part of the rows lack a size; the others show once, few, many or a class for expanded clones.

CDR3 DNA: TGCGCCAGCAGCTTGGATTTTTGGGACAGGGCCGTCACCGGGGAGCTGTTTTTT; CDR3 protein: CASSLDFWDRAVTGELFF; clone size: .; J gene: TRBJ2-2; V gene: TRBV5-1; D gene: TRBD1
CDR3 DNA: TGTGCCAGCAGTGTGGAAGCGGGAGGATGGTTTGAGCAGTTCTTC; CDR3 protein: CASSVEAGGWFEQFF; clone size: .; J gene: TRBJ2-1; V gene: TRBV6-4; D gene: TRBD2
CDR3 DNA: TGTGCCAGTTCTGGGGGAGGGGGTATTTTCTACACCTTC; CDR3 protein: CASSGGGGIFYTF; clone size: .; J gene: TRBJ1-2; V gene: TRBV19; D gene: .
CDR3 DNA: TGCAGTGCTAGGAGCAATGAGCAGTTCTTC; CDR3 protein: CSARSNEQFF; clone size: .; J gene: TRBJ2-1; V gene: TRBV20-1; D gene: .
CDR3 DNA: TGTGCCAGCTCACCGGGACAGGCGAACTATGGCTACACCTTC; CDR3 protein: CASSPGQANYGYTF; clone size: .; J gene: TRBJ1-2; V gene: TRBV18; D gene: TRBD1
CDR3 DNA: TGTGCCAGTAGCCCTATCTCCGGGACTAGCGGGAGAGCGACCAAAAACATTCAGTACTTC; CDR3 protein: CASSPISGTSGRATKNIQYF; clone size: .; J gene: TRBJ2-4; V gene: TRBV19; D gene: TRBD2
CDR3 DNA: TGTGCCTGGAGTGTACCTAGCGGGGTGAACACCGGGGAGCTGTTTTTT; CDR3 protein: CAWSVPSGVNTGELFF; clone size: .; J gene: TRBJ2-2; V gene: TRBV30; D gene: TRBD2
CDR3 DNA: TGCGCCAGCACCCTTACAGGGGGCCAAAACATTCAGTACTTC; CDR3 protein: CASTLTGGQNIQYF; clone size: once; J gene: TRBJ2-4; V gene: TRBV23-1; D gene: TRBD1
CDR3 DNA: TGTGCCAGCAGCTCGACAGGGTTACGCTCTTACTATGGCTACACCTTC; CDR3 protein: CASSSTGLRSYYGYTF; clone size: .; J gene: TRBJ1-2; V gene: TRBV2; D gene: TRBD1
CDR3 DNA: TGTGCCATCAGGGGGGACAGGGGCGACACCTACGAGCAGTACTTC; CDR3 protein: CAIRGDRGDTYEQYF; clone size: .; J gene: TRBJ2-7; V gene: TRBV10-3; D gene: TRBD1
CDR3 DNA: TGTGCCAGCGGGTGGGCTGGTGATACGCAGTATTTT; CDR3 protein: CASGWAGDTQYF; clone size: .; J gene: TRBJ2-3; V gene: TRBV2; D gene: .
CDR3 DNA: TGTGCCTCGCGAGGGTCCTCAGGCTACGAGCAGTACTTC; CDR3 protein: CASRGSSGYEQYF; clone size: .; J gene: TRBJ2-7; V gene: TRBV10-3; D gene: .
CDR3 DNA: TGCAGCGTGGTGAGGACAGGGGGATATGGCTACACCTTC; CDR3 protein: CSVVRTGGYGYTF; clone size: .; J gene: TRBJ1-2; V gene: TRBV29-1; D gene: TRBD1
CDR3 DNA: TGTGCCAGCAGCCTCAAAGCGGGAGGGCCGGTTGAGACCCAGTACTTC; CDR3 protein: CASSLKAGGPVETQYF; clone size: once; J gene: TRBJ2-5; V gene: TRBV3-1/TRBV3-2; D gene: TRBD2
CDR3 DNA: TGTGCCAGCAGCTGGATAGCGGGAGGGCCCTCTTCCTACAATGAGCAGTTCTTC; CDR3 protein: CASSWIAGGPSSYNEQFF; clone size: .; J gene: TRBJ2-1; V gene: TRBV27; D gene: TRBD2
CDR3 DNA: TGCGCCAGCAGCTTCGGTCCGGCCGGGGAGCTGTTTTTT; CDR3 protein: CASSFGPAGELFF; clone size: .; J gene: TRBJ2-2; V gene: TRBV5-1; D gene: .
CDR3 DNA: TGTGCCAGCAAAGTTGGTAGTGTAGGGGCCCAGTACTTC; CDR3 protein: CASKVGSVGAQYF; clone size: .; J gene: TRBJ2-5; V gene: TRBV2; D gene: .